This T cell receptor beta chain is from a study of T cell changes during pregnancy in multiple sclerosis. Profiled with immunoSEQ multiplex PCR; TCRdb holds only in-frame clones, not every one. The data hold more than 65,000 clones, with over 80% observed a single time. The TCR sequence derives from a female donor with multiple sclerosis, enrolled in a pregnancy study. The input for sequencing was CD4+ T cells from peripheral blood mononuclear cells, taken before pregnancy.

The CDR3 loop reads CASSPPGQGSHIGSSPLHF. The CDR3 DNA reads TGTGCCAGCAGCCCACCGGGACAGGGTAGTCATATCGGGAGTTCACCCCTCCACTTT. The chain links TRBV5-4 to TRBJ1-6; 9 nucleotides agree with TRBD1. V dropped 4 bases and J dropped 9; count of bases not matched to a gene: 20. Germline V gene lookup returns CDR1 SGHNT and CDR2 YYREEE (reference sequence). The CDR3 is 19 amino acids.